These 31 T cell receptor beta chains were sequenced from one sample in a study of cytomegalovirus exposure and HLA in healthy donors. Researchers ran the PCR with 60 Vbeta and 13 Jbeta primers. TCRdb's copy holds only in-frame clones and misses some; the assay was immunoSEQ multiplex PCR. The sample shows roughly 100,000 clones, about 9.4% of them seen only once. The sequencing sample was made of PBMCs. The source is a man aged 35 to 55 in good health and CMV-seropositive.

The rearrangement uses TRBV5-1 and TRBJ2-2; D is ambiguous. Trimming stripped 6 bases from V and 2 bases from J, with 11 bases between. The germline V gene encodes CDR1 SGHRS and CDR2 YFSETQ. The CDR3 extends over 14 amino acids. The CDR3 DNA reads TGCGCCAGCACCGACTCTTATAACACCGGGGAGCTGTTTTTT. This codes for CASTDSYNTGELFF.

V and J are TRBV6-1 and TRBJ2-7; the match to TRBD2 covers 8 bases. The V gene's germline CDR1 is MNHNS and CDR2 SASEGT. V was clipped by 0 bases and J by 7 bases; unmatched bases: 5. CDR3 length: 14 amino acids. This CDR3 is CASSEASLAGEQYF. CDR3 nucleotides: TGTGCCAGCAGTGAAGCGTCGCTAGCGGGTGAGCAGTACTTC.

This rearrangement joins TRBV15 to TRBJ2-7; TRBD1 matches at 7 bases. V was clipped by 4 bases and J by 2 bases; unmatched bases: 5. This CDR3 region has 14 residues. Germline lookup yields CDR1 LNHNV and CDR2 YYDKDF (reference sequence). Written as DNA, the CDR3 is TGTGCCACCAGCATCCGGGACAGTACCTACGAGCAGTACTTC. It is translated as CATSIRDSTYEQYF.

This clone was recorded a few times. This chain joins TRBV4-2 and TRBJ1-1; perhaps TRBD1 as D (5 bases). Looked up from germline, CDR1 is LGHNA and CDR2 is YNFKEQ. CDR3 length: 14 residues. V lost 1 base and J 2 bases, leaving 8 bases between the germline ends. Written as DNA, the CDR3 is TGTGCCAGCAGCCAAGCAGGGTCAAACACTGAAGCTTTCTTT. Translating it yields CASSQAGSNTEAFF.

The rearrangement joins TRBV11-3 to TRBJ2-7; 10 bases line up with TRBD1. The V gene's germline CDR1 is SGHNT and CDR2 YENEEA. The CDR3 sequence is 15 residues long. V dropped 5 bases and J dropped 3; count of bases not matched to a gene: 7. CDR3 residues: CASSISTGGHYEQYF. CDR3 coding DNA: TGTGCCAGCAGCATATCGACAGGGGGCCACTACGAGCAGTACTTC.

In its sample, this clone was seen a few times. The chain employs TRBV2 and TRBJ2-1; tentatively, D is TRBD2 (5 bases). The CDR3 runs to 11 residues. Deletions cut 10 bases from V and 3 bases from J, with 7 bases between. Germline CDR1 SNHLY, CDR2 FYNNEI. Here the CDR3 DNA reads TGTGCCATTAGCGACTACAATGAGCAGTTCTTC. This codes for CAISDYNEQFF.

This sequence joins TRBV11-3 and TRBJ1-1, with 7 nucleotides matching TRBD1. This CDR3 is 15 amino acids long. V lost 5 bases and J lost 0; bases outside the gene matches: 6. From germline, CDR1 is SGHNT and CDR2 YENEEA. CDR3 bases: TGTGCCAGCAGCCCGGGACAGACCATGAACACTGAAGCTTTCTTT. Its translation is CASSPGQTMNTEAFF. Full variable domain (missing parts from reference TRBV11-3 and TRBJ1-1): EAGVVQSPRYKIIEKKQPVAFWCNPISGHNTLYWYLQNLGQGPELLIRYENEEAVDDSQLPKDRFSAERLKGVDSTLKIQPAELGDSAVYLCASSPGQTMNTEAFFGQGTRLTVV.

The chain is built from TRBV2 and TRBJ1-5, with 9 bases identical to TRBD1. The CDR3 runs 14 residues. Per germline, CDR1 SNHLY and CDR2 FYNNEI. V lost 7 bases to trimming and J lost 7 bases; unmatched junction nucleotides: 8. The CDR3 sequence is CASMLQGAGQPQHF. The CDR3 DNA follows: TGTGCCAGCATGTTACAGGGGGCGGGGCAGCCCCAGCATTTT.

V usage is TRBV11-2 and J usage is TRBJ2-1; 9 bases line up with TRBD2. The germline CDR1 and CDR2 sequences are SGHAT and FQNNGV. The CDR3 runs to 17 residues. Trimming at V came to 7 bases and at J to 0 bases, leaving 10 bases not matched to a gene. CDR3 DNA sequence: TGTGCCAGCACCCAAGGAAGCGGGAGGAGCTCCTACAATGAGCAGTTCTTC. This translates into CASTQGSGRSSYNEQFF.

This clone turned up a few times. This chain joins TRBV7-9 and TRBJ2-5; tentative D call: TRBD1 (8 bases). The V end was cut by 6 bases, the J end by 2 bases, with 25 bases between. The CDR3 covers 18 residues. CDR1 SEHNR and CDR2 FQNEAQ come from the germline V gene (reference sequence). The CDR3 spells CASSLGGTGFQKQETQYF. The CDR3 region has the DNA TGTGCCAGCAGTTTGGGGGGGACAGGCTTCCAAAAACAAGAGACCCAGTACTTC.

This clone was seen only a few times. The rearrangement links TRBV11-2 to TRBJ2-7; 13 bases agree with TRBD2. There are 16 residues in the CDR3. The germline V gene has CDR1 SGHAT and CDR2 FQNNGV. V was clipped by 1 base and J by 4 bases; unmatched bases: 4. The CDR3 protein is CASSLGGTSGIYEQYF. CDR3 sequence (DNA): TGTGCCAGCAGCTTAGGGGGGACTAGCGGGATTTACGAGCAGTACTTC.

This clone was seen a few times. This chain connects TRBV7-2 to TRBJ2-2; D unresolved. CDR3 size: 14 residues. The V end was cut by 6 bases, the J end by 4 bases, with 12 bases between. The germline V gene has CDR1 SGHTA and CDR2 FQGNSA. The CDR3 DNA is TGTGCCAGCAGTTTGGAGTTGGGCACCGGGGAGCTGTTTTTT. Protein product: CASSLELGTGELFF. Complete variable domain (other parts from reference TRBV7-2 and TRBJ2-2): GAGVSQSPSNKVTEKGKDVELRCDPISGHTALYWYRQSLGQGLEFLIYFQGNSAPDKSGLPSDRFSAERTGGSVSTLTIQRTQQEDSAVYLCASSLELGTGELFFGEGSRLTVL.

This clone turned up a few times. V is TRBV6-1 and J is TRBJ1-1, with D maybe TRBD1 (5 bases). The V and J ends lost 3 bases and 1 base respectively, with 9 bases between them. Germline CDR1 is MNHNS and CDR2 is SASEGT. This CDR3 is built from 14 residues. CDR3 protein: CASSDRGRNTEAFF. CDR3 nucleotide sequence: TGTGCCAGCAGTGATAGGGGAAGGAACACTGAAGCTTTCTTT.

The CDR3: CASSPLPGQDEKLFF. The CDR3 region has the DNA TGTGCCAGCAGCCCCCTCCCGGGACAGGATGAAAAACTGTTTTTT. This chain uses TRBV11-3 with TRBJ1-4, with TRBD1 identical over 8 bases. The CDR3 length is 15 residues. The ends lost 5 bases at V and 6 bases at J; junction bases unmatched: 8. Germline V gives CDR1 SGHNT, CDR2 YENEEA.

CDR3 bases: TGCGCCAGCAGCTTGGCCGGACAGTCCCAAGAGACCCAGTACTTC. The encoded protein is CASSLAGQSQETQYF. The chain couples TRBV5-1 to TRBJ2-5; possibly TRBD1 for D (6 bases). Germline assignment: CDR1 SGHRS and CDR2 YFSETQ. The CDR3 is 15 residues long. The V end was cut by 0 bases, the J end by 1 base, with 10 bases between.

The sample holds a few counts of this clone. The chain has TRBV28 and TRBJ1-1; TRBD1 might be the D (5 bases). This CDR3 has 14 residues. From germline, CDR1 is MDHEN and CDR2 SYDVKM. V was pared by 8 bases and J by 4 bases, with 17 bases between. CDR3 in amino acids: CASVRSGGGTEAFF. CDR3 DNA sequence: TGTGCCAGCGTACGGAGCGGCGGGGGCACTGAAGCTTTCTTT.

This clone has more than one count but fewer than ten. The chain employs TRBV7-2 and TRBJ2-7; 10 bases are a match to TRBD2. Germline loops: CDR1 SGHTA, CDR2 FQGNSA. With 6 bases clipped from V and 0 bases from J, the junction kept 5 bases outside the gene matches. CDR3 length equals 15 residues. The CDR3: CASRRASGSSYEQYF. The DNA of the CDR3 is TGTGCCAGCAGGAGGGCTAGCGGGAGCTCCTACGAGCAGTACTTC.

This clone was seen ten or more times. This CDR3 is CATSRDMNTEAFF. The CDR3 DNA follows: TGTGCCACCAGCAGAGACATGAACACTGAAGCTTTCTTT. The chain is built from TRBV15 and TRBJ1-1; no reliable D call. Deletions cut 0 bases from V and 0 bases from J, with 2 bases between. The CDR3 is made up of 13 amino acids. From germline, CDR1 is LNHNV and CDR2 YYDKDF (reference sequence).

V usage is TRBV6-1 and J usage is TRBJ1-2; TRBD1 agrees at 9 bases. This CDR3 comprises 16 residues. V lost 1 base, J lost 3 bases, and 6 bases stayed unmatched. In germline, CDR1 is MNHNS, CDR2 SASEGT. The CDR3 sequence is CASSEEADRGHYGYTF. Here the CDR3 DNA reads TGTGCCAGCAGTGAAGAGGCGGACAGGGGCCACTATGGCTACACCTTC.

The V gene is TRBV5-1, the J gene TRBJ1-6; tentative D call: TRBD1 (6 bases). This CDR3 is 14 amino acids long. The germline V gene encodes CDR1 SGHRS and CDR2 YFSETQ. V shed 5 bases and J shed 9 bases, with 15 bases lying between them. The CDR3 DNA sequence: TGCGCCAGCAGTTCCGCAGGGGAGTCTTCACCCCTCCACTTT. It encodes CASSSAGESSPLHF.

The chain recombines TRBV7-8 with TRBJ2-7; D ambiguous. The ends were cut back, 6 bases at V and 1 base at J, with 16 bases in the middle. In germline, CDR1 is SGHVS, CDR2 FQNEAQ. The CDR3 runs to 15 residues. DNA of the CDR3: TGTGCCAGCAGTCGTAAGACCGCGGATTCCTACGAGCAGTACTTC. It yields the protein CASSRKTADSYEQYF.

The chain has TRBV10-2 and TRBJ1-1; TRBD1 matches at 8 bases. Germline V gives CDR1 WSHSY, CDR2 SAAADI. V lost 7 bases to trimming and J lost 4 bases; unmatched junction nucleotides: 8. The CDR3 has 14 amino acids. CDR3 sequence (DNA): TGCGCCAGCAATAAGCAGGGGGCGACCACTGAAGCTTTCTTT. Residues: CASNKQGATTEAFF.

This chain uses TRBV5-6 with TRBJ2-5; TRBD1 is a possible D gene (5 bases). Trimming cost V 3 bases and J 9 bases, with 9 bases left between them. Looked up from germline, CDR1 is SGHDT and CDR2 is YYEEEE. The length of the CDR3 is 11 residues. The CDR3 loop reads CASSSSRAQYF. The DNA for the CDR3 is TGTGCCAGCAGCTCGTCCAGGGCCCAGTACTTC.

This clone has just a few counts. V and J are TRBV14 and TRBJ2-7, with D possibly being TRBD2 (6 bases). Germline V lookup: CDR1 SGHDN, CDR2 FVKESK. V was clipped by 5 bases and J by 6 bases, with 20 bases between them. The CDR3 spans 15 residues. CDR3 protein: CASSGQTSPLGEQYF. The CDR3 region has the DNA TGTGCCAGCAGCGGGCAGACTAGTCCGCTAGGCGAGCAGTACTTC. Filled out from reference TRBV14 and TRBJ2-7, the complete variable domain reads EAGVTQFPSHSVIEKGQTVTLRCDPISGHDNLYWYRRVMGKEIKFLLHFVKESKQDESGMPNNRFLAERTGGTYSTLKVQPAELEDSGVYFCASSGQTSPLGEQYFGPGTRLTVT.

This clone has more than one count but fewer than ten. The rearrangement uses TRBV7-9 and TRBJ2-3; 9 bases map to TRBD2. The germline CDR1 and CDR2 sequences are SEHNR and FQNEAQ (reference sequence). The CDR3 consists of 15 residues. Unmatched junction bases numbered 5, after V lost 5 bases and J lost 2 bases. The CDR3 sequence is CASSQREVPTDTQYF. CDR3 nucleotide sequence: TGTGCCAGCAGCCAGCGGGAGGTCCCCACAGATACGCAGTATTTT.

The chain links TRBV6-5 to TRBJ2-1, with D possibly TRBD2 on 6 matching bases. Germline V CDR1 and CDR2: MNHEY, SVGAGI. The CDR3 totals 16 residues. V was trimmed by 0 bases and J by 4 bases, leaving 13 bases between them. This CDR3 reads CASSYSWLASYNEQFF. Written as DNA, the CDR3 is TGTGCCAGCAGTTACTCATGGCTAGCGTCTTACAATGAGCAGTTCTTC.

This clone was detected a few times. The chain uses TRBV29-1 and TRBJ2-4; possibly TRBD2 for D (6 bases). Germline V CDR1 and CDR2: SQVTM, ANQGSEA. V lost 1 base and J lost 10, with 11 bases in between. CDR3 length equals 12 residues. Here the CDR3 reads CSVEGDSPIQYF. The CDR3 DNA follows: TGCAGCGTTGAAGGGGACTCGCCAATTCAGTACTTC.

V gene TRBV7-9 combines with J gene TRBJ2-3, with 7 bases matching TRBD1. This CDR3 comprises 16 residues. V was pared by 5 bases and J by 3 bases, with 11 bases of the junction left unmatched. Germline CDR1 SEHNR, CDR2 FQNEAQ (reference sequence). The CDR3 loop is CASSPIRGQVTDTQYF. The CDR3 bases are TGTGCCAGCAGCCCCATTAGAGGACAGGTGACAGATACGCAGTATTTT.

CDR3 loop: CASSLEGLAKNIQYF. DNA for the CDR3: TGTGCCAGCAGCTTAGAGGGCCTAGCCAAAAACATTCAGTACTTC. The rearrangement uses TRBV11-2 and TRBJ2-4; D uncertain. The germline gives CDR1 SGHAT, CDR2 FQNNGV. The CDR3 consists of 15 residues. V dropped 0 bases and J dropped 0 bases, with 6 bases sitting between them.

To note about this clone: One end of the junction varies from germline; a read error may be responsible. This sequence joins TRBV7-2 and TRBJ1-1; a possible D gene is TRBD1 (5 bases). CDR1 and CDR2 from the germline V gene are SGHTA and FQGNSA. There are 15 residues in the CDR3. CDR3 residues: CASSLGAGMNTEAFF. The CDR3 DNA reads as TGTGCCAGCAGCTTAGGCGCAGGGATGAATACTGAAGCTTTCTTT.

This sequence joins TRBV19 and TRBJ1-5, with D perhaps matching TRBD1 (5 bases). V dropped 6 bases and J dropped 7 bases, with 13 bases sitting between them. The length of the CDR3 is 13 residues. Germline-derived CDR1 and CDR2 are LNHDA and SQIVND (reference sequence). The CDR3 is CASSNRFRQPQHF. CDR3 nucleotide sequence: TGTGCCAGTAGCAACAGGTTTCGGCAGCCCCAGCATTTT.